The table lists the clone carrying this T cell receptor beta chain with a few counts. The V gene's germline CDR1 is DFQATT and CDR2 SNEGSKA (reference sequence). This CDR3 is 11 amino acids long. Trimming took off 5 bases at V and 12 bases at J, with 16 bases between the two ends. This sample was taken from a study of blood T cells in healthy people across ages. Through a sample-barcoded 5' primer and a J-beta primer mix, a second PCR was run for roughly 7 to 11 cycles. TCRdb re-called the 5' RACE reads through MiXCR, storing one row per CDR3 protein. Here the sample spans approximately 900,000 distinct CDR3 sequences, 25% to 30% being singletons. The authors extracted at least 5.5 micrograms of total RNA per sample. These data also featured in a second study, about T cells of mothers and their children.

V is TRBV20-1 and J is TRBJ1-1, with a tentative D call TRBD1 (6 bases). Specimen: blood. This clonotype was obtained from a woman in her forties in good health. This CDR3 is CSASPGGRTFF. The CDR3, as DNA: TGCAGTGCTTCCCCGGGGGGGCGAACTTTCTTT.